This T cell receptor beta chain emerged from a study of blood T cell repertoires in COVID-19. This clone appeared once. The junction had 11 bases not matched to a gene; V was cut back by 2 bases and J by 12 bases. The CDR3 covers 16 residues. Germline V gene lookup returns CDR1 SGHTA and CDR2 FQGNSA. The method was immunoSEQ multiplex PCR; TCRdb's version includes in-frame clones alone and lacks a portion of them. The data hold around 300,000 clones, with approximately 85% observed a single time. The chain couples TRBV7-2 to TRBJ2-1; 12 bases map to TRBD2. The sample was peripheral blood. The receptor was derived from a human donor in a cohort sampled during active COVID-19. The CDR3 is CASSLLRLAGESGQFF. CDR3 sequence (DNA): TGTGCCAGCAGCTTACTCCGACTAGCGGGAGAGTCGGGGCAGTTCTTC.